This T cell receptor beta chain comes out of a study of OX40 agonist ivuxolimab in advanced cancers. In the study overall: Patients were dosed with the agonistic anti-OX40 (CD134) antibody ivuxolimab. Every 2 weeks, ivuxolimab was infused into the patients intravenously at between 0.01 and 10 mg/kg. Findings and caveats of the study: Among the lowest peripheral clonal expansion occurred in 0.1-3.0 mg/kg partial responders. Some nonresponders additionally presented with little normalized T-cell clonal expansion.

The CDR3 loop spans 11 amino acids. V was pared by 0 bases and J by 9 bases, with 7 bases between. Germline V gene sequence: CDR1 SGHKS, CDR2 YYEKEE (reference sequence). Assay used: immunoSEQ multiplex PCR; TCRdb lists only in-frame clones, some missing. This table has 77,000 or so clones, roughly 87% appearing once. This clone occurred once. Its antigen is as yet unknown. The material was CD4+ or CD8+ T cells sorted from blood, obtained in a trial of the OX40 agonist ivuxolimab. The TCR originated in an adult with an advanced solid tumor such as melanoma, head and neck, liver or kidney cancer. The chain uses TRBV5-5 and TRBJ2-7; no definite D call. For the CDR3, the DNA is TGTGCCAGCAGCTTGGCGGCGAGGCAGTACTTC. As protein: CASSLAARQYF.